The 3 T cell receptor beta chains listed next were all sequenced from one sample in a study of identifying expanded T cells in peripheral blood. Only in-frame clones appear in the TCRdb table, and some are missing; sequencing was by immunoSEQ multiplex PCR. The table shows 100,000 to 150,000 clones, with around 84% occurring only once. What was sequenced was blood. All receptors derive from a person aged 18-69 years in good health.

The chain employs TRBV27 and TRBJ2-7; D perhaps matches TRBD2 (7 bases). CDR3 length: 15 residues. Per germline, CDR1 MNHEY and CDR2 SMNVEV (reference sequence). The V end was cut by 6 bases, the J end by 6 bases, with 21 bases between. CDR3 residues: CASRVNLGRGFEQYF. CDR3 bases: TGTGCCAGCAGAGTTAATTTGGGGAGGGGGTTCGAGCAGTACTTC.

This clone was picked up a small number of times. The chain carries TRBV6-5 and TRBJ2-7; D uncertain. CDR1 and CDR2 from the germline V gene are MNHEY and SVGAGI. The CDR3 sequence is 15 residues long. Trimming removed 5 bases at V and 3 bases at J, with 17 bases between. This CDR3 is CASSKAGAGVYEQYF. In DNA form, the CDR3 reads TGTGCCAGCAGTAAGGCTGGAGCTGGAGTCTACGAGCAGTACTTC.

This chain links TRBV15 with TRBJ2-2, with unresolved D. V lost 3 bases and J 7 bases, leaving 15 bases between the germline ends. Germline V lookup: CDR1 LNHNV, CDR2 YYDKDF (reference sequence). This CDR3 spans 15 amino acids. The CDR3 sequence is CATSRTVPIGGELFF. For the CDR3, the DNA is TGTGCCACCAGCAGGACGGTTCCAATCGGCGGGGAGCTGTTTTTT.